The 8 T cell receptor beta chains in this list originate from one sample, sequenced in a study of cytomegalovirus exposure and HLA in healthy donors. With 60 Vbeta and 13 Jbeta primers, the PCR was carried out. Method: immunoSEQ multiplex PCR; TCRdb's copy keeps in-frame clones and lacks some. The sample contains about 85,000 clones, 60% to 80% of which appear only once. Sequencing was performed on PBMCs. The receptors shown here come from a boy between 10 and 17 years old in good health and CMV-seronegative.

The chain has TRBV29-1 and TRBJ1-2; 7 bases are a match to TRBD1. This CDR3 has 11 residues. From germline, CDR1 is SQVTM and CDR2 ANQGSEA. The CDR3 DNA reads as TGCACCGGGACAGAAACCTATGGCTACACCTTC. Protein product: CTGTETYGYTF.

The chain employs TRBV30 and TRBJ1-1; maybe TRBD1 (6 bases). The germline CDR1 and CDR2 sequences are GTSNPN and SVGIG (reference sequence). The V and J ends lost 2 bases and 0 bases respectively, with 22 bases between them. This CDR3 has 18 residues. The CDR3 DNA sequence: TGTGCCTGGAGTCCAACAGGGAGCCGAAGCCTTATGAACACTGAAGCTTTCTTT. Translation: CAWSPTGSRSLMNTEAFF.

The gene calls are TRBV6-1 and TRBJ1-1; D ambiguous. The CDR3 extends over 14 amino acids. Germline V gene lookup returns CDR1 MNHNS and CDR2 SASEGT. Trimming removed 8 bases at V and 0 bases at J, with 13 bases between. CDR3 sequence (DNA): TGTGCCAGCGTACGGAGCTACATGAACACTGAAGCTTTCTTT. Protein product: CASVRSYMNTEAFF.

The chain links TRBV30 to TRBJ2-7, with TRBD2 matching 7 bases. V was clipped by 5 bases and J by 6 bases; unmatched bases: 19. The V gene's germline CDR1 is GTSNPN and CDR2 SVGIG (reference sequence). The CDR3 has 16 amino acids. CDR3 sequence reads: CAWDLGSGNLHREQYF. DNA for the CDR3: TGTGCCTGGGACCTCGGGAGCGGGAATCTTCACCGCGAGCAGTACTTC.

The rearrangement links TRBV25-1 to TRBJ1-5; 7 positions agree with TRBD1. Germline V gene sequence: CDR1 MGHDK, CDR2 SYGVNS. V lost 6 bases and J lost 2; bases outside the gene matches: 4. The CDR3 totals 14 residues. The CDR3 reads CASSDRVGNQPQHF. CDR3 in DNA: TGTGCCAGCAGCGACAGGGTCGGCAATCAGCCCCAGCATTTT.

This rearrangement joins TRBV6-6 to TRBJ1-2; D is perhaps TRBD1 (5 bases). The germline CDR1 and CDR2 sequences are MNHNY and SVGAGI (reference sequence). The CDR3 contains 13 residues. Trimming pared 5 bases from V and 3 bases from J, leaving 10 bases between. The CDR3, as DNA: TGTGCCAGCAGTCCGGGCAGGGACTATGGCTACACCTTC. This sequence encodes CASSPGRDYGYTF.

This clone has only a few counts. This chain uses TRBV29-1 with TRBJ1-1, with unresolved D. This CDR3 region has 15 residues. With 3 bases removed from V and 0 bases from J, the gap between germline ends came to 14 bases. CDR1 and CDR2 (germline): SQVTM, ANQGSEA. The CDR3 DNA sequence: TGCAGCGTTGATGCGTCGCTGAAAATGAACACTGAAGCTTTCTTT. Translating gives CSVDASLKMNTEAFF.

CDR3 sequence reads: CASRTALLGSPLHF. The CDR3 DNA sequence: TGTGCCAGCAGGACAGCACTCCTGGGGTCACCCCTCCACTTT. The chain joins TRBV2 to TRBJ1-6; tentatively, D is TRBD1 (5 bases). The CDR3 extends over 14 amino acids. Trimming took off 6 bases at V and 10 bases at J, with 16 bases between the two ends. Per germline, CDR1 SNHLY and CDR2 FYNNEI.